The entry below gives a single T cell receptor (beta chain) sequence along with its context. This sample stems from a study of blood T cell repertoires in COVID-19. Study information: Sample material is recorded as cDNA or gDNA derived from T cells, B-cell-depleted T cells, or PBMCs.

Sequencing was performed with immunoSEQ multiplex PCR; in TCRdb, only in-frame clones are kept and a portion is missing. In the table there are about 180,000 clones, around 83% of which are singletons. What the recovered Cohort 3 donors had was two negative PCRs, clearance, or symptom resolution. Trimming removed 6 bases from V and 2 bases from J; junction bases left unmatched: 6. CDR3 length equals 15 residues. In germline, CDR1 is ENHRY, CDR2 SYGVKD. This clonotype was sampled from a man aged 35 to 55 who had recovered from COVID-19. This chain uses TRBV10-3 with TRBJ1-5; 8 nucleotides agree with TRBD1. Sequences were obtained from PBMCs or T cells enriched from blood (not recorded which). The CDR3 nucleotides read TGTGCCATCAGCCGGACAGGGAGGGGCAATCAGCCCCAGCATTTT. Protein sequence: CAISRTGRGNQPQHF.